This T cell receptor beta chain appears in the sequencing data of a study of shared clonotypes between healthy human individuals. Study-level background: A donor's plate count was three for CD4 naive and three for CD4 memory; CD8 naive had two and CD8 memory one.

Trimming removed 0 bases from V and 5 bases from J, with 12 bases in between. The germline V gene encodes CDR1 LGHNA and CDR2 YNFKEQ. The CDR3 is 15 residues long. CD45RO-negative, CCR7-selected cells formed the naive CD8 fraction, which excluded terminally differentiated effector memory CD45RA+ cells. TCRdb's copy holds only in-frame clones and misses some; the assay was immunoSEQ multiplex PCR. The sample includes more than 2 million clones, over 85% seen only once; the top ten take approximately 1.7%. The TCR sequence derives from a young man in good health. Some clones in this sample may be carry-over from other donors' samples. What was sequenced was naive CD8+ T cells from PBMCs. The V and J genes are TRBV4-2 and TRBJ2-3, with D possibly TRBD1 on 5 matching bases. Here the CDR3 DNA reads TGTGCCAGCAGCCAAGATGACGACAGCCAAGATACGCAGTATTTT. Amino acid sequence: CASSQDDDSQDTQYF.